This TCR beta chain was recovered during a study of cytomegalovirus exposure and HLA in healthy donors. This clone has a single count. The antigen is unknown. The PCR was carried out with 60 Vbeta primers and 13 Jbeta primers. Produced via immunoSEQ multiplex PCR; TCRdb's table is partial and in-frame only. The sample has some 120,000 clones, around three quarters seen once. Study outcomes and limitations: A later analysis linked a missense variant in DCLRE1C to the trimming of TCR beta V and J genes. Across donors, sequencing depth was assumed by presence/absence analyses to be roughly uniform. TCR sequences were mostly rare, though some public TCRs occurred in many donors.

The CDR3 totals 16 residues. CDR1 and CDR2 (germline): SGHVS, FQNEAQ. Trimming cost V 0 bases and J 3 bases, with 12 bases left between them. The V and J genes are TRBV7-8 and TRBJ2-1; D call uncertain. Sample: PBMCs. The TCR comes from a man younger than 45 in good health and CMV-seropositive. The DNA of the CDR3 is TGTGCCAGCAGCTTAGCGATGAGACTGTTCTACAATGAGCAGTTCTTC. Protein sequence: CASSLAMRLFYNEQFF. Drawing the rest from reference TRBV7-8 and TRBJ2-1, the complete variable domain is GAGVSQSPRYKVAKRGQDVALRCDPISGHVSLFWYQQALGQGPEFLTYFQNEAQLDKSGLPSDRFFAERPEGSVSTLKIQRTQQEDSAVYLCASSLAMRLFYNEQFFGPGTRLTVL.